This TCR beta chain was identified in a study of blood T cells in healthy people across ages. Study findings and constraints: Strong correlation was found linking TCR beta diversity to naive T cell percentage.

The sample holds a few counts of this clonotype. As yet, its antigen is unknown. Extraction yielded at least 5 micrograms of total RNA per sample. The junction had 10 bases not matched to a gene; V was cut back by 1 base and J by 9 bases. The CDR3 runs 15 residues. Germline V gives CDR1 MGHRA, CDR2 YSYEKL. A second PCR of 7 to 11 cycles used a sample-barcoded 5' primer and a J-beta primer mix. TCRdb used MiXCR to reprocess the 5' RACE reads, holding one entry per CDR3 protein. The table has some 940,000 distinct CDR3 sequences, roughly 29% seen once. These same records also appear under a second study, on T cells of mothers and their children.

The rearrangement joins TRBV4-1 to TRBJ2-7; 9 positions agree with TRBD1. This clonotype was obtained from a woman aged 40-49 years in good health. Material: blood. CDR3: CASSQGDRALRGQYF. CDR3 nucleotide sequence: TGCGCCAGCAGCCAAGGGGACAGGGCCCTACGAGGGCAGTACTTC.